Listed here are 3 T cell receptor beta chains from one sample, sequenced in a study of monozygotic twins with inflammatory bowel disease. TCRdb reprocessed the 5' RACE reads, keeping one entry per CDR3 protein, no DNA. The sample table sets out approximately 330,000 distinct CDR3 sequences. The material sequenced was blood. These receptors were obtained from a human donor with ulcerative colitis or Crohn's disease, or a healthy co-twin of an affected twin (not recorded which).

The rearrangement joins TRBV7-2 to TRBJ1-3. The V gene's germline CDR1 is SGHTA and CDR2 FQGNSA. The CDR3 runs to 14 residues. CDR3 amino acids: CASSSEPTGNTIYF.

The V call is TRBV4-3, the J call TRBJ2-7; the D gene TCRdb calls, TRBD1, cannot be checked with no DNA. Germline V gene sequence: CDR1 LGHNA, CDR2 YSLEER. The length of the CDR3 is 15 residues. CDR3: CASSQDYQGAYEQYF.

The V call is TRBV7-2, the J call TRBJ2-7. Germline V gene lookup returns CDR1 SGHTA and CDR2 FQGNSA. This CDR3 is 13 amino acids long. Here the CDR3 reads CASSRDRNYEQYF.